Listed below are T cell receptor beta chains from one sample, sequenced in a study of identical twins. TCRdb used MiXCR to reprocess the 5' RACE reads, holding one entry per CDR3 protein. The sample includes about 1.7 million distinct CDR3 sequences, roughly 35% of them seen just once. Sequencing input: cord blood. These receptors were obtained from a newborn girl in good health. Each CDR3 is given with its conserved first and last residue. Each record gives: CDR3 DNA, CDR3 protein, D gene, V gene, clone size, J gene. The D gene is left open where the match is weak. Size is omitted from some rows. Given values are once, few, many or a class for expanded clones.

CDR3 DNA: TGTGCCAGCAGTTACTCGATGGGCTCCTATAATTCACCCCTCCACTTT; CDR3 protein: CASSYSMGSYNSPLHF; D gene: -; V gene: TRBV6-6; clone size: -; J gene: TRBJ1-6
CDR3 DNA: TGTGCCAGCAGCCCCTTGGGACAGGGGATTTTCAATGAGCAGTTCTTC; CDR3 protein: CASSPLGQGIFNEQFF; D gene: TRBD1; V gene: TRBV6-6; clone size: -; J gene: TRBJ2-1
CDR3 DNA: TGTGCCAGCAGCTTGGTTGGGTCCCAGGCGGATACGCAGTATTTT; CDR3 protein: CASSLVGSQADTQYF; D gene: -; V gene: TRBV5-4; clone size: -; J gene: TRBJ2-3
CDR3 DNA: TGCGCCAGCAGCTTGGAAGTCGCCATCCAAGAGACCCAGTACTTC; CDR3 protein: CASSLEVAIQETQYF; D gene: -; V gene: TRBV5-1; clone size: few; J gene: TRBJ2-5
CDR3 DNA: TGCAGTGCTAGGCGGGGACGGGCCATTAATCAGCCCCAGCATTTT; CDR3 protein: CSARRGRAINQPQHF; D gene: -; V gene: TRBV20-1; clone size: -; J gene: TRBJ1-5
CDR3 DNA: TGTGCCAGCAGTCCCTGGGGGGTAAACATTCAGTACTTC; CDR3 protein: CASSPWGVNIQYF; D gene: -; V gene: TRBV27; clone size: -; J gene: TRBJ2-4
CDR3 DNA: TGTGCCAGCAGCCAAGGACCACAGGGGGATGGCTACACCTTC; CDR3 protein: CASSQGPQGDGYTF; D gene: TRBD1; V gene: TRBV4-2; clone size: -; J gene: TRBJ1-2
CDR3 DNA: TGTGCCAGTAGTCCCTCCGGGACTAGCGGGAGCGGGCAGTACTTC; CDR3 protein: CASSPSGTSGSGQYF; D gene: TRBD2; V gene: TRBV19; clone size: -; J gene: TRBJ2-5
CDR3 DNA: TGTGCCACCTATAGCACCTCTGTCCCCAATGAGCAGTTCTTC; CDR3 protein: CATYSTSVPNEQFF; D gene: -; V gene: TRBV25-1; clone size: -; J gene: TRBJ2-1
CDR3 DNA: TGTGCCATCAGGGACAGTGGTAATGAAAAACTGTTTTTT; CDR3 protein: CAIRDSGNEKLFF; D gene: -; V gene: TRBV10-3; clone size: few; J gene: TRBJ1-4
CDR3 DNA: TGTGCTAGTGGTTTGGACACATCATACCAAGAGACCCAGTACTTC; CDR3 protein: CASGLDTSYQETQYF; D gene: -; V gene: TRBV12-5; clone size: -; J gene: TRBJ2-5
CDR3 DNA: TGTGCCAGCAGCTTATTGGTCTCAACTAGCGGGAGTACAGATACGCAGTATTTT; CDR3 protein: CASSLLVSTSGSTDTQYF; D gene: TRBD2; V gene: TRBV7-8; clone size: few; J gene: TRBJ2-3
CDR3 DNA: TGCAGCGCGGCTAGCGGGACCACCGGGGAGCTGTTTTTT; CDR3 protein: CSAASGTTGELFF; D gene: TRBD2; V gene: TRBV29-1; clone size: -; J gene: TRBJ2-2
CDR3 DNA: TGTGCCAGCAGTTGTCCGGACAGTCACAATGAGCAGTTCTTC; CDR3 protein: CASSCPDSHNEQFF; D gene: -; V gene: TRBV27; clone size: -; J gene: TRBJ2-1
CDR3 DNA: TGTGCCAGCAGCTTCTCCCTTAACTACGAGCAGTACTTC; CDR3 protein: CASSFSLNYEQYF; D gene: -; V gene: TRBV7-7; clone size: -; J gene: TRBJ2-7
CDR3 DNA: TGCAGCGACGGGACAGGGGGAGGCTACACCTTC; CDR3 protein: CSDGTGGGYTF; D gene: TRBD1; V gene: TRBV29-1; clone size: -; J gene: TRBJ1-2
CDR3 DNA: TGCGCCAGCAGCCAACATCACCTCCAGGGGTCGAATGAAAAACTGTTTTTT; CDR3 protein: CASSQHHLQGSNEKLFF; D gene: -; V gene: TRBV4-1; clone size: many; J gene: TRBJ1-4
CDR3 DNA: TGTGCCAGCAGATATGGACAGGGGGAGTGGAATGAGCAGTTCTTC; CDR3 protein: CASRYGQGEWNEQFF; D gene: TRBD1; V gene: TRBV5-6; clone size: -; J gene: TRBJ2-1
CDR3 DNA: TGCAGTGCTAGGCGGGGGACTAGCGGGCCAGATACGCAGTATTTT; CDR3 protein: CSARRGTSGPDTQYF; D gene: TRBD2; V gene: TRBV20-1; clone size: few; J gene: TRBJ2-3
CDR3 DNA: TGCAGTGCCGGACTAGCTGACGATACGCAGTATTTT; CDR3 protein: CSAGLADDTQYF; D gene: TRBD2; V gene: TRBV20-1; clone size: -; J gene: TRBJ2-3
CDR3 DNA: TGCAGCGTCCACTACCTTAGGTACATGAACACTGAAGCTTTCTTT; CDR3 protein: CSVHYLRYMNTEAFF; D gene: -; V gene: TRBV29-1; clone size: few; J gene: TRBJ1-1
CDR3 DNA: TGTGCCAGCAGCCCGGGTGTCGCTTCTGAAGCTTTCTTT; CDR3 protein: CASSPGVASEAFF; D gene: -; V gene: TRBV12-3/TRBV12-4; clone size: few; J gene: TRBJ1-1
CDR3 DNA: TGTGCCAGCAGTACACAGGTTCTGAACACTGAAGCTTTCTTT; CDR3 protein: CASSTQVLNTEAFF; D gene: -; V gene: TRBV6-2/TRBV6-3; clone size: once; J gene: TRBJ1-1
CDR3 DNA: TGCAGTGCTTCTTCTAGCGGGGGGCTTCAAGAGACCCAGTACTTC; CDR3 protein: CSASSSGGLQETQYF; D gene: TRBD2; V gene: TRBV20-1; clone size: -; J gene: TRBJ2-5
CDR3 DNA: TGTGCCAGCAGTTTATACAGCGGGAGGGCCAATGAGCAGTACTTC; CDR3 protein: CASSLYSGRANEQYF; D gene: TRBD2; V gene: TRBV12-3/TRBV12-4; clone size: few; J gene: TRBJ2-5
CDR3 DNA: TGCAGTGCTAGTAGGCAGGGGAATTCACCCCTCCACTTT; CDR3 protein: CSASRQGNSPLHF; D gene: -; V gene: TRBV20-1; clone size: few; J gene: TRBJ1-6
CDR3 DNA: TGTGCCAGCAGCTTCCTACGAGGGAGGACTGAAGCTTTCTTT; CDR3 protein: CASSFLRGRTEAFF; D gene: -; V gene: TRBV7-9; clone size: -; J gene: TRBJ1-1
CDR3 DNA: TGCGCCAGCAGCTTTAGCGACCCTAGCACAGATACGCAGTATTTT; CDR3 protein: CASSFSDPSTDTQYF; D gene: -; V gene: TRBV5-1; clone size: few; J gene: TRBJ2-3
CDR3 DNA: TGTGCCATCAGTGTTGCCCCTGCTGAGCAGTTCTTC; CDR3 protein: CAISVAPAEQFF; D gene: -; V gene: TRBV10-3; clone size: few; J gene: TRBJ2-1
CDR3 DNA: TGCGCCAGCAGCATCGGGACAGGCTACGAGCAGTACTTC; CDR3 protein: CASSIGTGYEQYF; D gene: TRBD1; V gene: TRBV5-1; clone size: few; J gene: TRBJ2-7
CDR3 DNA: TGTGCCATCAGTGAGTCCACTAGCGGAGCTTACAATGAGCAGTACTTC; CDR3 protein: CAISESTSGAYNEQYF; D gene: TRBD2; V gene: TRBV10-3; clone size: -; J gene: TRBJ2-7
CDR3 DNA: TGCAGTGCCTCCGCTAGCGGGGGTTTCACAGATACGCAGTATTTT; CDR3 protein: CSASASGGFTDTQYF; D gene: TRBD2; V gene: TRBV20-1; clone size: -; J gene: TRBJ2-3
CDR3 DNA: TGCAGCCTCCGGTTTTTAGATACGCAGTATTTT; CDR3 protein: CSLRFLDTQYF; D gene: -; V gene: TRBV29-1; clone size: -; J gene: TRBJ2-3
CDR3 DNA: TGTGCCACCCAAGGGTCAGGTCTGACAACGCAGTATTTT; CDR3 protein: CATQGSGLTTQYF; D gene: -; V gene: TRBV10-3; clone size: -; J gene: TRBJ2-3
CDR3 DNA: TGCAGTGCTAGATCTGAGAGCTCCTACGAGCAGTACTTC; CDR3 protein: CSARSESSYEQYF; D gene: -; V gene: TRBV20-1; clone size: -; J gene: TRBJ2-7
CDR3 DNA: TGTGCTAGTGGTTTGGTAGTGGGAGGTCCCTACAATGAGCAGTTCTTC; CDR3 protein: CASGLVVGGPYNEQFF; D gene: -; V gene: TRBV12-5; clone size: few; J gene: TRBJ2-1
CDR3 DNA: -; CDR3 protein: CASSQDQWTRPYGYTFAYGYTF; D gene: -; V gene: TRBV14; clone size: few; J gene: TRBJ1-2
CDR3 DNA: TGTGCCAGCAGACTAGCGGGAGGTCTCACCGGGGAGCTGTTTTTT; CDR3 protein: CASRLAGGLTGELFF; D gene: TRBD2; V gene: TRBV12-3/TRBV12-4; clone size: -; J gene: TRBJ2-2
CDR3 DNA: TGTGCCAGCAGTGAAAGGGCCCCCCTTAACCCCTTCACAGATACGCAGTATTTT; CDR3 protein: CASSERAPLNPFTDTQYF; D gene: -; V gene: TRBV25-1; clone size: few; J gene: TRBJ2-3
CDR3 DNA: TGTGCCAGCAGCTTTGGCAGTTCGTTCCAAGAGACCCAGTACTTC; CDR3 protein: CASSFGSSFQETQYF; D gene: -; V gene: TRBV5-5; clone size: -; J gene: TRBJ2-5
CDR3 DNA: TGTGCCAGCTCACCACTGGACGGAGCTTATGGCTACACCTTC; CDR3 protein: CASSPLDGAYGYTF; D gene: -; V gene: TRBV18; clone size: -; J gene: TRBJ1-2
CDR3 DNA: TGTGCCAGCAGCCCCAGGGGGCGCGGGATTCAGCCCCAGCATTTT; CDR3 protein: CASSPRGRGIQPQHF; D gene: TRBD1; V gene: TRBV28; clone size: -; J gene: TRBJ1-5
CDR3 DNA: TGTGCCAGCAGTGAACCTAGCGGGGGGCTAGCCAAAAACATTCAGTACTTC; CDR3 protein: CASSEPSGGLAKNIQYF; D gene: TRBD2; V gene: TRBV2; clone size: many; J gene: TRBJ2-4
CDR3 DNA: TGTGCCAGCAGGTTTACAGGGGCGATCGAAAACATTCAGTACTTC; CDR3 protein: CASRFTGAIENIQYF; D gene: TRBD1; V gene: TRBV12-3/TRBV12-4; clone size: -; J gene: TRBJ2-4
CDR3 DNA: TGTGCCATCAGTGGGGGTGTAGTCCCCAATGAGCAGTACTTC; CDR3 protein: CAISGGVVPNEQYF; D gene: -; V gene: TRBV10-3; clone size: -; J gene: TRBJ2-7
CDR3 DNA: TGTGCCAGCAGATCTACTAGCGGGAGTAACATTCAGTACTTC; CDR3 protein: CASRSTSGSNIQYF; D gene: TRBD2; V gene: TRBV28; clone size: -; J gene: TRBJ2-4
CDR3 DNA: TGCGCCAGCAGCTCGAACGCCGCAACAGCGAACTACGAGCAGTACTTC; CDR3 protein: CASSSNAATANYEQYF; D gene: -; V gene: TRBV5-1; clone size: few; J gene: TRBJ2-7
CDR3 DNA: TGCGCCAGCAGCTCAGAGGGACCGAGCTACGAGCAGTACTTC; CDR3 protein: CASSSEGPSYEQYF; D gene: -; V gene: TRBV5-1; clone size: -; J gene: TRBJ2-7
CDR3 DNA: TGCAGTGCTAGAGATCTTCAGAGCTCCTACAATGAGCAGTTCTTC; CDR3 protein: CSARDLQSSYNEQFF; D gene: -; V gene: TRBV20-1; clone size: -; J gene: TRBJ2-1
CDR3 DNA: TGTGCCAGCAGCAATCGGCGGATATGCACAGATACGCAGTATTTT; CDR3 protein: CASSNRRICTDTQYF; D gene: -; V gene: TRBV21-1; clone size: -; J gene: TRBJ2-3
CDR3 DNA: TGTGCCAGCAGCCAATCCCCGGGGAGGGCCTACGAGCAGTACTTC; CDR3 protein: CASSQSPGRAYEQYF; D gene: TRBD2; V gene: TRBV3-1; clone size: -; J gene: TRBJ2-7
CDR3 DNA: TGTGCCAGCTCACCTAACACAGGGGGCTCCTATGGCTACACCTTC; CDR3 protein: CASSPNTGGSYGYTF; D gene: TRBD1; V gene: TRBV18; clone size: few; J gene: TRBJ1-2
CDR3 DNA: TGTGCCAGCAGTAAATGGGCTAGCGGGACTTTGGATGAGCAGTACTTC; CDR3 protein: CASSKWASGTLDEQYF; D gene: TRBD2; V gene: TRBV6-2/TRBV6-3; clone size: -; J gene: TRBJ2-7
CDR3 DNA: TGTGCCAGCAGTCGCCGGTTCTCAGGGGGAGCTGAAAAACTGTTTTTT; CDR3 protein: CASSRRFSGGAEKLFF; D gene: TRBD1; V gene: TRBV28; clone size: -; J gene: TRBJ1-4
CDR3 DNA: TGCAGTGCTAGAGATCCCGGGTACTATGGCTACACCTTC; CDR3 protein: CSARDPGYYGYTF; D gene: -; V gene: TRBV20-1; clone size: few; J gene: TRBJ1-2
CDR3 DNA: TGTGCCAGCAGCAAAGACAGGGAAGGCTACACCTTC; CDR3 protein: CASSKDREGYTF; D gene: -; V gene: TRBV21-1; clone size: -; J gene: TRBJ1-2
CDR3 DNA: TGTGCCTGGAGTGTAGGGGTGGTCTTTCTCGGTACGCAGTATTTT; CDR3 protein: CAWSVGVVFLGTQYF; D gene: -; V gene: TRBV30; clone size: once; J gene: TRBJ2-3
CDR3 DNA: TGTGCCAGCAGCTTCCTCAAAGGGACTTCTCCAAACATTCAGTACTTC; CDR3 protein: CASSFLKGTSPNIQYF; D gene: -; V gene: TRBV11-2; clone size: few; J gene: TRBJ2-4
CDR3 DNA: TGCAGTGCTGGGGACAGGGCTATGAACACTGAAGCTTTCTTT; CDR3 protein: CSAGDRAMNTEAFF; D gene: TRBD1; V gene: TRBV20-1; clone size: -; J gene: TRBJ1-1